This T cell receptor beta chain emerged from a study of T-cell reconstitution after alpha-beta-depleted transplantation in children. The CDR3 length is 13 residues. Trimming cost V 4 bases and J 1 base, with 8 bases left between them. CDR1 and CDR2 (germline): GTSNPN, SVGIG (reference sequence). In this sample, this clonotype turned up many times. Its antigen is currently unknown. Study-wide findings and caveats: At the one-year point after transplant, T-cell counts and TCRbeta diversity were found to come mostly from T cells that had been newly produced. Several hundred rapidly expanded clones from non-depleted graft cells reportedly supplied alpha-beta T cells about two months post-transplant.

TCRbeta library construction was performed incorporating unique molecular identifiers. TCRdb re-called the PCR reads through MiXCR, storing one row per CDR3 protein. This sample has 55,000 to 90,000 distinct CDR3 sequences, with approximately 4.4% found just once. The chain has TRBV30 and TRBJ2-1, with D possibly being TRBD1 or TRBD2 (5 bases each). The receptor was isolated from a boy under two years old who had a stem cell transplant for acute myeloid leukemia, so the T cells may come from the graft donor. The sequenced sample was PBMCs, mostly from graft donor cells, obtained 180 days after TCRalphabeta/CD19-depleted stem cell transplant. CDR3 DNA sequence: TGTGCCTGGAATGGGGGATCCTACAATGAGCAGTTCTTC. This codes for CAWNGGSYNEQFF. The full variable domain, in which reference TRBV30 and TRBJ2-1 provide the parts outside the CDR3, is SQTIHQWPATLVQPVGSPLSLECTVEGTSNPNLYWYRQAAGRGLQLLFYSVGIGQISSEVPQNLSASRPQDRQFILSSKKLLLSDSGFYLCAWNGGSYNEQFFGPGTRLTVL.